A selection of T cell receptor beta chains follows, all from one sample in a study of blood T cell repertoires in COVID-19. Assay used: immunoSEQ multiplex PCR; TCRdb lists only in-frame clones, some missing. The sample has 200,000 to 300,000 clones, about four fifths seen once. Sequenced material: peripheral blood. The source of these receptors is a woman older than 75 with acute or convalescent COVID-19. CDR3s include the opening cysteine and the closing phenylalanine or tryptophan. The order of the fields is D gene, J gene, V gene, CDR3 protein. A D gene is named only where the DNA matches it firmly.

TRBD1 | TRBJ1-1 | TRBV7-8 | CASSLTRQGLAEAFF
TRBD1 | TRBJ2-1 | TRBV28 | CASSFLGQAPYNEQFF
NA | TRBJ1-5 | TRBV28 | CASNLDGRSNQPQHF
NA | NA | TRBV3-1/TRBV3-2 | CASSQASDRELFF
NA | TRBJ1-6 | TRBV5-1 | CASSLGLGGDSPLHF
TRBD2 | TRBJ2-3 | TRBV28 | CASSPTTSGGTDTQYF
NA | TRBJ1-5 | TRBV6-5 | CASRPAGRLGPQHF
NA | TRBJ2-7 | TRBV6-5 | CASSPSSYEQYF
TRBD1 | TRBJ2-5 | TRBV5-1 | CASSRRDSQETQYF
NA | TRBJ2-3 | TRBV18 | CASSQPGGTDTQYF
NA | TRBJ1-6 | TRBV2 | CASGRTGPNIRAPLHF
NA | TRBJ2-5 | TRBV11-2 | CASSLAGGETQYF
NA | TRBJ2-1 | TRBV7-6 | CASSLALTRNEQFF
NA | TRBJ1-2 | TRBV2 | CASSEGLYGYTF
NA | TRBJ2-2 | TRBV9 | CASSYTGNTGELFF
NA | TRBJ1-2 | TRBV7-2 | CASSLGGGRYGYTF
NA | TRBJ2-5 | TRBV5-6 | CASSATPTGRHETQYF
TRBD1 | TRBJ1-6 | TRBV2 | CASRPGQGRSPLHF
NA | TRBJ1-1 | TRBV12-3/TRBV12-4 | CASSFSLNTEAFF
NA | TRBJ1-6 | TRBV7-2 | CASSLRGNSPLHF
NA | TRBJ2-1 | TRBV12-3/TRBV12-4 | CASSRITNNEQFF
NA | TRBJ1-6 | TRBV5-1 | CASSLGPPLQSPLHF
TRBD2 | TRBJ2-5 | TRBV5-1 | CASSFTPGTKEETQYF
TRBD1 | TRBJ2-7 | TRBV19 | CASSIRTGGNYEQYF
NA | TRBJ1-1 | TRBV18 | CASSPLQSNTEAFF
NA | TRBJ1-5 | TRBV24-1 | CATGGGGNQPQHF
TRBD1 | TRBJ1-6 | TRBV2 | CASMKDRGLNYNSPLHF
TRBD1 | TRBJ1-2 | TRBV19 | CASSIRQGDGYTF
NA | TRBJ1-3 | TRBV27 | CASSLSWGSGNTIYF
NA | TRBJ2-7 | TRBV19 | CASSPNGPYEQYF
NA | TRBJ1-6 | TRBV15 | CATSRDSQGTTSPLHF
NA | TRBJ2-7 | TRBV10-2 | CASSPSIHSSYEQYF
NA | TRBJ2-7 | TRBV2 | CASSGTDRRYF